The clone carrying this T cell receptor beta chain was counted only a few times. The target antigen is unknown. The CDR3 is 14 amino acids. The germline V gene encodes CDR1 MNHEY and CDR2 SVGAGI. V shed 8 bases and J 8 bases; nucleotides not matched to a gene: 14. Here immunoSEQ multiplex PCR was the method, and the copy in TCRdb shows in-frame clones only, minus some. The sample has roughly 100,000 clones; around 80% are singletons. The data derive from a study of Ad26.COV2.S vaccination and SARS-CoV-2 variants. General observations from the study: Vaccinated and placebo-treated recipients had similar non-spike TCR breadth.

The TCR comes from a human donor who had recovered from COVID-19. This sequence joins TRBV6-5 and TRBJ2-7; 8 nucleotides agree with TRBD1. The sequences come from peripheral blood, collected after recovery from COVID-19. CDR3 bases: TGTGCCAGCCTTTATACAGGGGGACCCGGGAAGCAGTACTTC. As protein: CASLYTGGPGKQYF.